This T cell receptor beta chain was documented in a study of identical twins. With respect to this clonotype: Its antigen is not known.

Each CDR3 protein is one row after TCRdb ran MiXCR on the 5' RACE reads. The profile shows 200,000 to 250,000 distinct CDR3 sequences, around 8.1% of them singletons. Germline CDR1 is MGHRA and CDR2 is YSYEKL. Trimming shortened V by 0 bases and J by 0 bases, and 6 bases separated the two germline ends. The CDR3 spans 14 residues. Study outcomes and limitations: Cross-sectional statistical analysis was relied on for the conclusions, without the same donors being followed. Beta out-of-frame twin sharing showed a weaker excess. The more abundant beta clonotypes in cord blood had fewer insertions, and memory repertoires did not show this.

There were only healthy Caucasians among the donors. These sequences were also reported in another study, on yellow fever vaccine responses in identical twins.

The sequenced sample consisted of memory (CD45RO+) T cells sorted from blood. The chain links TRBV4-1 to TRBJ2-7; a possible D gene is TRBD1 (6 bases). The TCR comes from a woman between 18 and 30 years old in good health. CDR3 protein: CASSQDRGSYEQYF. DNA for the CDR3: TGCGCCAGCAGCCAAGACAGGGGCTCCTACGAGCAGTACTTC.